This record concerns one T cell receptor (beta chain) sequence. Antigen: not known. Read data end 3 residues before the CDR3 end; the end is taken from the germline J gene. CDR1 is GTSNPN and CDR2 is SVGIG in the germline V gene (reference sequence). Trimming stripped 2 bases from V and 5 bases from J, with 15 bases between. This CDR3 spans 14 amino acids. The data originate from a study of T cell clonality in common variable immunodeficiency. Study-wide findings and caveats: Common variable immunodeficiency TCR beta sequences reportedly had fewer deletions and N-nucleotide insertions.

TCRdb keeps only in-frame clones here, not all; method: immunoSEQ multiplex PCR. The record shows around 32,000 clones for this sample, with no singletons present. Material: peripheral blood mononuclear cells. The sequence came from a person between 18 and 75 years old in good health. The V and J genes are TRBV30 and TRBJ2-5, with a tentative D call TRBD2 (6 bases). The part of the CDR3 DNA that was read is TGTGCCTGGAGTTCGGGGGTAGGACGGGAGACC. Its translation is CAWSSGVGRET. The complete CDR3 sequence is CAWSSGVGRETQYF.